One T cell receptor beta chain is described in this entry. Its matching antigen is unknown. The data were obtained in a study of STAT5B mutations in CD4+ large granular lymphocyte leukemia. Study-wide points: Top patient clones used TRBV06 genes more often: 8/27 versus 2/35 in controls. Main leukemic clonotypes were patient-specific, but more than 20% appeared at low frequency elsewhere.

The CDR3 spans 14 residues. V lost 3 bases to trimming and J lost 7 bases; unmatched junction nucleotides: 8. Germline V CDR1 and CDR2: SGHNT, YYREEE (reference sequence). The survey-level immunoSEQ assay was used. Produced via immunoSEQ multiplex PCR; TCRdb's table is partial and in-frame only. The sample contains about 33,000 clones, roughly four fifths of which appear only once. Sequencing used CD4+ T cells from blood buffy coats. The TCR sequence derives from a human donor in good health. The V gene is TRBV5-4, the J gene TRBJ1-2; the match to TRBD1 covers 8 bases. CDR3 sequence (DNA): TGTGCCAGCAGCTCTTTAGGACAGGGAGGTGGCTACACCTTC. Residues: CASSSLGQGGGYTF.